This T cell receptor (beta chain) stems from a study of siplizumab effects on memory and regulatory T cells. Overall study findings and caveats: Sequences that were alloreactive and traceable to unstimulated CD4+ memory cells were significantly reduced by siplizumab.

V gave up 4 bases and J gave up 7 bases, with 25 bases separating them. The CDR3 contains 18 residues. Germline CDR1 and CDR2: MDHEN and SYDVKM. The table lists this clone with a count of one. What it binds is not known. Each sample had 80,000 to 100,000 TCR templates assayed. Clones were sequenced by immunoSEQ multiplex PCR, and TCRdb holds only the in-frame ones, with some missing. The table includes some 100,000 clones, roughly 94% detected once. This sequence joins TRBV28 and TRBJ2-2, with D unresolved. This sequence originates from a human donor in good health. The specimen was Tregs sorted from blood. The CDR3 protein is CASSWSPSMPMWSGELFF. Written as DNA, the CDR3 is TGTGCCAGCAGTTGGAGTCCTAGTATGCCAATGTGGAGCGGGGAGCTGTTTTTT.